These 11 T cell receptor beta chains were all obtained from the same sample, sequenced in a study of T cell repertoires in cytomegalovirus infection. Using its own MiXCR run on the reads, TCRdb lists one record per CDR3 protein. The sample consists of some 150,000 distinct CDR3 sequences, about 6% of them appearing once. The sample was PBMCs. All receptors derive from a human donor in good health (CMV status not recorded). Some clones in this sample may be carry-over from other donors' samples.

V gene TRBV7-8 combines with J gene TRBJ1-1, with D possibly matching TRBD1 (6 bases). Trimming removed 5 bases at V and 10 bases at J, with 20 bases between. CDR3 length: 14 residues. Germline CDR1 reads SGHVS; CDR2 reads FQNEAQ. The CDR3, as DNA: TGTGCCAGCAGCCTTAGGGGGGGATCCCGAGGAGCTTTCTTT. This translates into CASSLRGGSRGAFF.

This clonotype was picked up many times. The chain uses TRBV29-1 and TRBJ2-5; D might be TRBD1 (5 bases). The CDR3 consists of 14 residues. Germline assignment: CDR1 SQVTM and CDR2 ANQGSEA. V lost 1 base and J lost 1, with 10 bases in between. CDR3: CSVEVGQGQETQYF. As DNA, the CDR3 is TGCAGCGTTGAAGTAGGCCAGGGCCAAGAGACCCAGTACTTC.

This clonotype has just a few counts. The rearrangement uses TRBV28 and TRBJ2-4; D perhaps matches TRBD2 (5 bases). The CDR3 loop spans 18 amino acids. Trimming took off 5 bases at V and 0 bases at J, with 20 bases between the two ends. Germline CDR1 is MDHEN and CDR2 is SYDVKM. CDR3 nucleotides: TGTGCCAGCAGTGAACGAGCCACTAGAACATTAGCCAAAAACATTCAGTACTTC. This gives the protein CASSERATRTLAKNIQYF. The variable domain in full, completed from reference TRBV28 and TRBJ2-4, reads DVKVTQSSRYLVKRTGEKVFLECVQDMDHENMFWYRQDPGLGLRLIYFSYDVKMKEKGDIPEGYSVSREKKERFSLILESASTNQTSMYLCASSERATRTLAKNIQYFGAGTRLSVL.

The chain couples TRBV19 to TRBJ2-5, with D tentatively TRBD1 or TRBD2 (5 bases each). The germline CDR1 and CDR2 sequences are LNHDA and SQIVND (reference sequence). Trimming removed 5 bases at V and 1 base at J, with 14 bases between. This CDR3 contains 15 residues. The CDR3 loop is CASSASGTLQETQYF. The CDR3, as DNA: TGTGCCAGTAGTGCCTCCGGGACGCTCCAAGAGACCCAGTACTTC.

The table lists this clonotype with many counts. The gene calls are TRBV11-1 and TRBJ2-7; tentative D call: TRBD1 (5 bases). The V gene lost 2 bases and the J gene lost 0 bases, with 11 bases spanning the gap. In germline, CDR1 is SGHAT, CDR2 FQDESV (reference sequence). The CDR3 contains 15 residues. The CDR3 bases are TGTGCCAGCAGCTTACGACAGATCGGCTCCTACGAGCAGTACTTC. It translates to CASSLRQIGSYEQYF.

This chain connects TRBV9 to TRBJ2-5; D is possibly TRBD2 (6 bases). Germline V lookup: CDR1 SGDLS, CDR2 YYNGEE. The CDR3 sequence is 14 residues long. V gave up 6 bases and J gave up 5 bases, with 17 bases separating them. CDR3 residues: CASTPDTSRETQYF. CDR3 nucleotide sequence: TGTGCCAGCACCCCCGATACTAGCAGGGAGACCCAGTACTTC.

This clonotype was observed at least ten times. V usage is TRBV7-8 and J usage is TRBJ2-7; 7 nucleotides agree with TRBD2. Trimming cost V 0 bases and J 4 bases; bases outside gene matches: 9. The length of the CDR3 is 16 residues. Germline V gene sequence: CDR1 SGHVS, CDR2 FQNEAQ. The CDR3 is CASSLAWGGVVYEQYF. CDR3 bases: TGTGCCAGCAGCTTAGCGTGGGGGGGGGTGGTTTACGAGCAGTACTTC.

The chain uses TRBV15 and TRBJ2-1, with D perhaps being TRBD1 or TRBD2 (6 bases each). V gave up 1 base and J gave up 12 bases, with 7 bases separating them. Germline-derived CDR1 and CDR2 are LNHNV and YYDKDF (reference sequence). The CDR3 extends over 11 amino acids. CDR3 sequence: CATSRAGAQFF. CDR3 coding DNA: TGTGCCACCAGCAGAGCGGGGGCGCAGTTCTTC.

The chain uses TRBV27 and TRBJ2-3; D is ambiguous. The germline V gene has CDR1 MNHEY and CDR2 SMNVEV (reference sequence). This CDR3 is built from 14 residues. V lost 3 bases, J lost 2 bases, and 9 bases lay in between. CDR3 bases: TGTGCCAGCAGTTTTCGTCACTTCACAGATACGCAGTATTTT. It is translated as CASSFRHFTDTQYF.

This clonotype appeared a few times. The chain couples TRBV29-1 to TRBJ2-5, with 7 bases identical to TRBD1. The CDR3 spans 15 residues. The germline gives CDR1 SQVTM, CDR2 ANQGSEA. The J segment lost 1 base and the V segment lost 5 bases, leaving 10 bases of the junction unmatched. CDR3 residues: CSVPDREGGQETQYF. The CDR3 nucleotides are TGCAGCGTTCCTGACAGGGAAGGAGGCCAAGAGACCCAGTACTTC.

This clonotype was observed many times. CDR3 residues: CASSERGLAANTGELFF. In nucleotides, the CDR3 is TGTGCCAGCAGTGAAAGGGGTCTAGCGGCTAACACCGGGGAGCTGTTTTTT. V is TRBV7-2 and J is TRBJ2-2, with TRBD2 matching over 7 bases. V lost 6 bases and J lost 2; bases outside the gene matches: 12. Germline V lookup: CDR1 SGHTA, CDR2 FQGNSA. The CDR3 is made up of 17 amino acids.